This T cell receptor beta chain was obtained from a study of cytomegalovirus exposure and HLA in healthy donors listed by TCRdb under 2017. Some background on the complete study: An earlier analysis of some 600 of the donors reported approximately 260 Gb of sequence data and about 120 million unique TCR beta sequences obtained from about 179 million T cells. In addition to the first cohort of approximately 650 subjects, a separate validation cohort of 120 different subjects was used. To decide whether each TCR beta V gene segment behaved as functional or pseudogenic, an earlier analysis of some 540 of the donors relied on high-throughput TCR beta sequencing. HLA typing included class I and class II loci at four-digit resolution. The later analysis used no new phenotypic data to find candidate immune exposures, relying instead on TCR beta sequences and their occurrence across donors. High-throughput TCR immunosequencing, statistical association of individual TCRs with disease status, and machine learning were combined to predict cytomegalovirus infection status. The study was designed to test whether signatures of past pathogen exposure could be identified by cataloging public T cell receptors. Typing coverage differed by locus: A, B, C, DRB1 and DQB1 were typed in about 620-640 donors, DQA1 in roughly 500, DPA1 in 606, and DPB1 in just under 490. On average, approximately 250,000 unique TCR beta nucleotide sequences were sequenced per donor among a few hundred genotyped donors of the cohort, with around 19% of those sequences being non-productive. The T cell repertoires of 666 subjects were profiled by immunosequencing and related to cytomegalovirus serostatus. In a later genetic analysis, genome-wide SNP genotypes for about 65% of the roughly 670 donors were used, and that subset was treated as a discovery cohort. Because of strong linkage in the cohort, four or five DR-DQ haplotypes were treated as single units for association and clustering. To study patterns of TCR occurrence, a later analysis re-analyzed previously published TCR beta repertoires from 666 donors and added high-resolution HLA genotyping. An early release that covered approximately 600 HLA-typed donors contained around 330 gigabases of sequencing data and 65 million to 100 million unique TCR sequences. Alongside the repertoire data, information on donor age, sex, ethnicity and CMV serostatus was compiled. The genetic ancestry cluster associated with self-reported Caucasian donors included approximately 85% of the roughly 380 genotyped donors. Every repertoire in the discovery cohort had been generated on one and the same sequencing platform. What the research found in general, with its limitations: A cluster of highly shared sequence variants was judged likely to represent a technical artifact of the sequencing pipeline. The presence/absence analyses assumed that sequencing depth was roughly uniform across donors, and that assumption may not be true. Across donors, most TCR sequences were observed very rarely, whereas some public TCRs were present in many individuals. According to a later genetic analysis, donors in an Asian-associated ancestry cluster had fewer N-insertions in productive TCRs than the approximately 690-donor mean. Assigning TCR associations to individual alleles was difficult when HLA alleles, especially DR and DQ, strongly co-occurred. A total of fewer than 200 TCR beta chains were listed by the study as associated with cytomegalovirus. The authors suggested that the approach could potentially be generalized to other disease states and immunological phenotypes. In a later analysis, TCR association rates were found to vary across HLA loci, with the most associated TCRs seen for DRB1 alleles and the fewest for HLA-C alleles. A further reported finding was that TCR beta sequences accurately predicted the HLA-A and HLA-B alleles for most subjects in the first cohort. This cohort had only TCR beta chains sequenced, and the lack of alpha or paired-chain data limited which features could be detected. Linkage disequilibrium might explain the correlated functional status among segregating V segments, but an unknown experimental factor could not be ruled out. In an earlier analysis of around 600 of the donors, most TCR beta V segments appeared in productive rearrangements about 87% or about 30% of the time, broadly matching IMGT annotations. A later genetic analysis associated a missense DCLRE1C variant with V-gene and J-gene trimming of TCR beta chains, and an independent cohort replicated the association. Because counts were too low, roughly 18 rarely observed V segments, including chromosome 9 orphons, were left out of the earlier analysis of several hundred of the donors. Cytomegalovirus status was reported to be diagnosed by the classifier with high specificity and sensitivity in both the original and validation cohorts. In vitro tests confirmed that a few of the cytomegalovirus-associated TCR beta chains recognize cytomegalovirus antigens. Some IMGT-functional V segments, including TRBV6-2 and TRBV6-3, could not be told apart with the 87-base-pair reads, so those segments were excluded. Because some donors lacked HLA typing at each locus, the association tests relied only on the typed subset. Several of the top co-occurrence clusters appeared to be linked to parvovirus B19, influenza, CMV and Epstein-Barr virus, according to a later analysis. In a later analysis, some 18,000 TCR beta sequences were associated with specific HLA alleles at a false discovery rate of 0.05. A later analysis found that HLA-associated TCR beta chains were more clonally expanded and had lower generation probabilities than equally common non-associated chains. A later analysis found that most CMV-associated TCR beta chains appeared HLA-restricted, with HLA associations seemingly driven largely by CMV exposure. Immune exposure information for the cohort was limited to CMV serostatus.

In total, 630 or so healthy bone marrow donors made up the cohort. Cohort members were all nominally healthy when sampled, although unrecorded immune exposures were likely present. The donor tested CMV seropositive, placing the donor among the 250 to 350 seropositive members of the cohort. A peripheral blood sample was provided by each donor, and peripheral blood mononuclear cells were used for TCR beta sequencing. Genomic DNA extraction from the blood cell samples was performed with the Qiagen DNeasy Blood Extraction Kit. The library was obtained by the immunoSEQ multiplex PCR assay. For the multiplex PCR, a mixture combining 60 forward primers for TCR Vbeta segments and 13 reverse primers for TCR Jbeta segments was used. A multiplex PCR assay on genomic DNA amplified the CDR3 region of rearranged TCR beta genes. The amplified TCR beta libraries were sequenced on the Illumina HiSeq System as 87-base-pair reads. Under the source paper's analysis protocol: A later analysis tallied around 82 million unique TCR beta chains across the 550 to 850 repertoires, and approximately 9.9 million of those chains were shared by two or more donors. A nearest-neighbor algorithm error-corrected the raw reads and collapsed the reads into unique sequences, merging closely related sequences to remove PCR and sequencing errors. To assign V, D and J gene segments, CDR3 sequences were aligned to IMGT reference sequences. For a sequence to be retained, at least a six-nucleotide match to both a V gene segment and a J gene segment was required. Rearrangements were classified as productive when the CDR3 lacked stop codons and remained in frame with V and J, and all other rearrangements were classified as non-productive. CDR3 was defined according to IMGT convention as the region running from the second conserved V-encoded cysteine to the conserved J-encoded phenylalanine. The earlier analysis of about 590 of the donors excluded sequences that lacked an unambiguous match to a single V gene segment. An earlier analysis of under 750 of the donors called V segments functional above 56.7% productive rearrangements and segregating when the between-donor standard deviation exceeded 5%. A statistical classification framework was developed to diagnose cytomegalovirus status using the catalog of TCR beta chain sequences. A later analysis assigned V and J genes by comparing TCR nucleotide sequences with IMGT/GENE-DB human TR gene sequences. In a later analysis, CDR3 sequences and most-parsimonious VDJ recombination scenarios were assigned using the TCRdist pipeline. In a later analysis, each TCR beta chain was defined by its CDR3 amino acid sequence together with its V-gene family, and reads without a unique V-gene family were excluded. A later analysis removed 450 to 600 highly shared, low-generation-probability nucleotide sequences to deal with suspected cross-contamination and a sequencing artifact. A later analysis calculated a clonal expansion index for each public chain from normalized within-repertoire ranks of inferred template counts. In a later analysis, generation probabilities were computed using a VDJ recombination model fitted to out-of-frame rearrangements, and the results were checked against IGoR. A later analysis scored TCR-TCR, TCR-HLA and TCR-CMV co-occurrence with hypergeometric tests, applying a repertoire-size bias correction to TCR pairs. In a later analysis, false discovery rates were estimated by permuting HLA or CMV assignments 20 times. A later analysis grouped co-occurring TCRs with DBSCAN, adding TCRdist sequence similarity when clustering within HLA-allele-positive subsets. For co-occurrence clustering, repertoires with fewer than 30,000 or more than 120,000 public chains were excluded, along with about five repertoires with anomalous nucleotide sharing. The table comes from immuneACCESS by way of TCRdb, which keeps in-frame sequences with V and J called. Part of the clones is missing from these tables; in studies checked, under half for an unresolved V gene and the rest for unknown reasons. From that table come the V and J calls and clone size; the DNA was used to work out D and trimming. The sample table records around 150,000 clones; approximately 79% of these occur just once. 0.85% to 1% of the sample comes from the top ten.

The trim is 6 bases for V and 4 bases for J, with a gap of 18 bases between the germline ends. The germline V gene specifies MDHEN as CDR1 and SYDVKM as CDR2. The CDR3 numbers 15 residues from cysteine through phenylalanine. Only the CDR3 DNA stays, 45 bases, in frame from base 1. Regarding this clone: Its target antigen remains unknown. The record has no base qualities; no much larger clone is one base away.

This receptor was taken from a woman aged 45 to 65 in good health and CMV-seropositive. Sample: PBMCs. The V and J segments used are TRBV28 and TRBJ1-2; TRBD1 is perhaps the D gene, given 6 matching bases. The encoded CDR3 is CASRSAQGPGYGYTF. In nucleotides, the sequence is TGTGCCAGCAGAAGTGCACAGGGTCCCGGCTATGGCTACACCTTC.